This TCR beta chain came from a study of CD8+ T cells in alopecia areata. Background on the study: Those treated were given oral tofacitinib at 5 to 10 mg twice daily. Severity was scored as percentage of affected scalp area in treated patients. Study outcomes and limitations: Links between baseline CD8+ expansion and response need larger treated cohorts.

Concerning this clone itself: Its specificity is unknown.

Sequencing templates came from extracted RNA that was reverse transcribed into cDNA. Assay used: immunoSEQ multiplex PCR; TCRdb lists only in-frame clones, some missing. The data contain under 300,000 clones, 45% to 70% of them singletons. V was cut by 0 bases and J by 4 bases, with 9 bases left in between. CDR1 and CDR2 from the germline V gene are LNHNV and YYDKDF (reference sequence). This CDR3 contains 14 residues. Sample treatment: oral pan-JAK inhibitor, 5-10 mg twice daily. The receptor's source is a human donor with alopecia areata. This sample comprised CD4+ T cells sorted from blood, obtained around week 54, from a patient treated with tofacitinib. The chain is built from TRBV15 and TRBJ1-1, with a possible D match to TRBD1 (5 bases). The CDR3 DNA reads TGTGCCACCAGCAGAGATCAGGGCCCCACTGAAGCTTTCTTT. Protein: CATSRDQGPTEAFF.